This T cell receptor (beta chain) was identified during a study of T cell responses to AZD1222 COVID-19 vaccine. At the level of the study: Some second doses came at about 4 weeks and others at about 12 weeks; these were pooled. Whole-study findings and limits: Mapped onto spike, vaccine-associated CD4 TCRs spanned it and were dominant at 160-218 and 743-854. At baseline, just a handful of AZD1222 recipients tested seropositive. White British people made up most donors, females outnumbered males, and clonal diversity was possibly underestimated.

Sequencing was performed with immunoSEQ multiplex PCR; in TCRdb, only in-frame clones are kept and a portion is missing. The data contain 130,000 to 150,000 clones, 90% to 95% of them singletons. The CDR3 sequence is 15 residues long. With regard to this clone: Its matching antigen is unknown.

The source material was peripheral blood, sampled on day 0 of AZD1222 vaccination. The J gene is TRBJ2-1, the V gene TRBV1; the table's D call TRBD2 went unverified against the DNA. TRBV1 represents a pseudogene. This sequence was found in an adult in good health. The CDR3 sequence is CTSSQDSGDHNEQFF. In nucleotides, the CDR3 is TGCACCAGCAGCCAAGATAGCGGGGATCACAATGAGCAGTTCTTC.